This T cell receptor beta chain was obtained from a study of PD-L1 blockade in urothelial cancer. The overall study: The patients first took atezolizumab around 2014, receiving 1,200 mg intravenously every 3 weeks. Twenty-five of 29 patients were males with bladder-origin urothelial cancer.

This clone was seen only once. The authors spiked synthetic TCR analog templates into each PCR. The protocol was immunoSEQ multiplex PCR, while the TCRdb copy is restricted to in-frame clones and leaves out a portion. The table has around 51,000 clones, 75% to 90% seen once. Germline V gene lookup returns CDR1 SGHRS and CDR2 YFSETQ. Deletions cut 4 bases from V and 4 bases from J, with 15 bases between. This CDR3 comprises 15 residues. A total of 1 to 8 samples per patient were collected pretreatment and on-treatment. The chain is built from TRBV5-1 and TRBJ1-3; TRBD1 might be the D (5 bases). Sequenced material: PBMCs, taken around atezolizumab (anti-PD-L1) treatment. The clonotype comes from a man aged 60 to 69 with urothelial cancer. CDR3 nucleotides: TGCGCCAGCAGCCATAGCGGGGCAGACGGAAACACCATATATTTT. Translating it yields CASSHSGADGNTIYF. Drawing the rest from reference TRBV5-1 and TRBJ1-3, the complete variable domain is KAGVTQTPRYLIKTRGQQVTLSCSPISGHRSVSWYQQTPGQGLQFLFEYFSETQRNKGNFPGRFSGRQFSNSRSEMNVSTLELGDSALYLCASSHSGADGNTIYFGEGSWLTVV.